A single sample gave rise to the 27 T cell receptor beta chains below, sequenced in a study of T cell changes during pregnancy in multiple sclerosis. Assay used: immunoSEQ multiplex PCR; TCRdb lists only in-frame clones, some missing. This sample has roughly 61,000 clones, with about 87% found just once. The source material was peripheral blood, sampled in the first trimester of pregnancy. Receptors originate from a female donor in good health, enrolled as a control in a pregnancy study.

The genes are TRBV19 and TRBJ1-2; TRBD1 matches 9 bases. The trim removed 5 bases at V and 4 bases at J, leaving 20 bases unmatched. Germline CDR1 and CDR2: LNHDA and SQIVND (reference sequence). The CDR3 has 19 residues. The CDR3 protein is CASSPSLYRGRRVSYGYTF. CDR3 DNA sequence: TGTGCCAGTAGTCCTTCCCTGTACAGGGGGCGCCGGGTTAGCTATGGCTACACCTTC.

The V call is TRBV5-1, the J call TRBJ1-1, with TRBD1 as a possible D gene (6 bases). V lost 2 bases to trimming and J lost 1 base, with 18 bases between them. The CDR3 covers 17 residues. CDR1 and CDR2 from the germline V gene are SGHRS and YFSETQ. The CDR3 DNA reads as TGCGCCAGCAGCTTTTACAGTCATCCGGGACAGAACACTGAAGCTTTCTTT. Its protein product is CASSFYSHPGQNTEAFF.

This sequence joins TRBV13 and TRBJ1-1; 10 nucleotides line up with TRBD1. The CDR3 totals 14 residues. Trimming removed 5 bases from V and 6 bases from J; junction bases left unmatched: 6. Germline V CDR1 and CDR2: PRHDT, FYEKMQ (reference sequence). The CDR3 region has the DNA TGTGCCAGCAGCGCAACCGGGACAGGGGCTGAAGCTTTCTTT. This encodes CASSATGTGAEAFF.

J is TRBJ1-2 and V is TRBV11-3; a possible D gene is TRBD1 (5 bases). The CDR3 is made up of 13 amino acids. The V end lost 1 base, the J end lost 8 bases, and 11 bases lay between the germline ends. Germline CDR1 is SGHNT and CDR2 is YENEEA. CDR3 bases: TGTGCCAGCAGCTTAGCGGCAGGGAACGGCTACACCTTC. This sequence encodes CASSLAAGNGYTF.

This CDR3 is CATSISRAGPFF. CDR3 nucleotides: TGTGCCACCAGCATCTCCAGGGCCGGACCTTTCTTT. The chain employs TRBV15 and TRBJ1-1; maybe TRBD1 (5 bases). Germline CDR1 and CDR2: LNHNV and YYDKDF (reference sequence). The CDR3 runs to 12 residues. The V gene lost 4 bases and the J gene lost 12 bases, with 15 bases spanning the gap.

This clone was counted a single time. The gene calls are TRBV5-4 and TRBJ2-5, with 10 bases lining up with TRBD2. V was pared by 2 bases and J by 5 bases, with 6 bases of the junction left unmatched. The CDR3 totals 15 residues. Germline CDR1 SGHNT, CDR2 YYREEE (reference sequence). In DNA, the CDR3 is TGTGCCAGCAGCTTTAGCGGGGGGCCATCGGAGACCCAGTACTTC. This translates into CASSFSGGPSETQYF.

The chain couples TRBV30 to TRBJ1-2; 10 bases match TRBD1. CDR3 size: 14 residues. Germline CDR1 reads GTSNPN; CDR2 reads SVGIG (reference sequence). The junction had 7 bases not matched to a gene; V was cut back by 3 bases and J by 6 bases. The CDR3 loop is CAWRDAGTGDGYTF. As DNA, the CDR3 is TGTGCCTGGAGAGACGCCGGGACAGGGGATGGCTACACCTTC.

The chain's CDR3 is CASSSGGGRLQGEKLFF. Written as DNA, the CDR3 is TGTGCCAGCAGCTCCGGGGGGGGAAGGCTCCAGGGAGAAAAACTGTTTTTT. The chain carries TRBV7-9 and TRBJ1-4; tentatively, D is TRBD1 (5 bases). The V end lost 4 bases, the J end lost 8 bases, and 23 bases lay between the germline ends. Germline-derived CDR1 and CDR2 are SEHNR and FQNEAQ (reference sequence). The CDR3 covers 17 residues.

The chain employs TRBV13 and TRBJ2-6; a possible D gene is TRBD1 (6 bases). In germline, CDR1 is PRHDT, CDR2 FYEKMQ (reference sequence). The germline V and J ends were trimmed by 4 bases and 2 bases, with 18 bases remaining between them. This CDR3 spans 18 amino acids. The chain's CDR3 is CASSSQGSNRAGANVLTF. In DNA, the CDR3 is TGTGCCAGCAGCTCACAGGGCTCTAATCGGGCTGGGGCCAACGTCCTGACTTTC.

J is TRBJ1-1 and V is TRBV10-3; 9 nucleotides agree with TRBD1. Germline trimming cut 0 bases from V and 6 bases from J; bases unmatched to any gene: 8. The CDR3 loop spans 16 amino acids. CDR1 and CDR2 from the germline V gene are ENHRY and SYGVKD. The CDR3 is CAISESTGGEGAEAFF. Here the CDR3 DNA reads TGTGCCATCAGTGAGTCGACAGGGGGGGAGGGGGCTGAAGCTTTCTTT.

V and J are TRBV5-6 and TRBJ1-4, with a tentative D call TRBD1 (5 bases). The CDR3 sequence is 14 residues long. Trimming stripped 3 bases from V and 8 bases from J, with 14 bases between. Germline-derived CDR1 and CDR2 are SGHDT and YYEEEE. For the CDR3, the DNA is TGTGCCAGCAGCTCCGTCAGGGATGGAGAAAAACTGTTTTTT. This codes for CASSSVRDGEKLFF. Combining the CDR3 with reference TRBV5-6 and TRBJ1-4 gives the whole variable domain DAGVTQSPTHLIKTRGQQVTLRCSPKSGHDTVSWYQQALGQGPQFIFQYYEEEERQRGNFPDRFSGHQFPNYSSELNVNALLLGDSALYLCASSSVRDGEKLFFGSGTQLSVL.

The V gene is TRBV6-5, the J gene TRBJ2-5, with D possibly matching TRBD2 (5 bases). CDR1 is MNHEY, CDR2 SVGAGI, per germline. The germline V and J ends were trimmed by 0 bases and 5 bases, with 7 bases remaining between them. The CDR3 loop spans 13 amino acids. Here the CDR3 reads CASSYSRRETQYF. The CDR3 DNA reads as TGTGCCAGCAGTTACTCCAGGAGGGAGACCCAGTACTTC.

V is TRBV7-9 and J is TRBJ1-2; D is perhaps TRBD1 (6 bases). The germline CDR1 and CDR2 sequences are SEHNR and FQNEAQ (reference sequence). Between the trimmed V and J ends, which lost 2 bases and 4 bases, there was a span of 8 bases. This CDR3 has 13 amino acids. The CDR3 DNA is TGTGCCAGCAGCTTAAGAGGGGGCTATGGCTACACCTTC. It translates to CASSLRGGYGYTF.

This clone has more than one count but fewer than ten. The rearrangement links TRBV18 to TRBJ1-2, with D uncertain. V lost 6 bases and J lost 4, with 12 bases in between. CDR1 and CDR2 (germline): KGHSH, LQKENI. CDR3 length equals 13 residues. The CDR3 DNA reads TGTGCCAGCTCCCCCGACGGGATCTATGGCTACACCTTC. Translating it yields CASSPDGIYGYTF.

This clone was recorded once. The chain couples TRBV6-5 to TRBJ1-6, with D maybe TRBD1 (6 bases). The V gene lost 0 bases and the J gene lost 8 bases, with 11 bases spanning the gap. The CDR3 totals 15 residues. In germline, CDR1 is MNHEY, CDR2 SVGAGI. CDR3 nucleotides: TGTGCCAGCAGTTACTCCTGGACAGATTATTCACCCCTCCACTTT. Translated, it gives CASSYSWTDYSPLHF.

V is TRBV7-9 and J is TRBJ1-2, with 7 bases fitting TRBD1. This CDR3 has 16 residues. CDR1 and CDR2 (germline): SEHNR, FQNEAQ (reference sequence). The ends lost 5 bases at V and 2 bases at J; junction bases unmatched: 11. CDR3 nucleotides: TGTGCCAGCAGCCCCTGGGACAGAGACGAGAACTATGGCTACACCTTC. It translates to CASSPWDRDENYGYTF.

The chain is built from TRBV5-1 and TRBJ2-3; 8 bases are a match to TRBD2. The germline V gene has CDR1 SGHRS and CDR2 YFSETQ. Trimming at V came to 0 bases and at J to 1 base, leaving 1 base not matched to a gene. The CDR3 sequence is 15 residues long. CDR3 bases: TGCGCCAGCAGCTTGGAACTAGCGGGCACAGATACGCAGTATTTT. It is translated as CASSLELAGTDTQYF.

The rearrangement joins TRBV6-1 to TRBJ1-2; no firm D call. This CDR3 has 14 residues. Trimming took off 1 base at V and 2 bases at J, with 8 bases between the two ends. Germline lookup yields CDR1 MNHNS and CDR2 SASEGT. DNA for the CDR3: TGTGCCAGCAGTGAAGATAGAAACAACTATGGCTACACCTTC. Translation: CASSEDRNNYGYTF.

The chain has TRBV2 and TRBJ2-3, with 7 bases fitting TRBD1. The V gene's germline CDR1 is SNHLY and CDR2 FYNNEI. Losses at the gene ends were 6 bases for V and 2 bases for J; bases not matched to a gene: 5. The CDR3 runs to 14 residues. CDR3 nucleotide sequence: TGTGCCAGCAGCAGGGACAGCTTCACAGATACGCAGTATTTT. It is translated as CASSRDSFTDTQYF. Full variable domain (rest looked up from reference TRBV2 and TRBJ2-3): EPEVTQTPSHQVTQMGQEVILRCVPISNHLYFYWYRQILGQKVEFLVSFYNNEISEKSEIFDDQFSVERPDGSNFTLKIRSTKLEDSAMYFCASSRDSFTDTQYFGPGTRLTVL.

The chain recombines TRBV18 with TRBJ2-1, with D tentatively TRBD1 (6 bases). Germline lookup yields CDR1 KGHSH and CDR2 LQKENI. The CDR3 is made up of 15 amino acids. V was clipped by 4 bases and J by 2 bases, with 12 bases between them. The CDR3 nucleotides are TGTGCCAGCTCACTTGACAGGCCTCCCTACAATGAGCAGTTCTTC. This sequence encodes CASSLDRPPYNEQFF.

Only one count was recorded for this clone. The chain recombines TRBV30 with TRBJ1-5, with 9 bases that match TRBD1. CDR1 GTSNPN and CDR2 SVGIG come from the germline V gene (reference sequence). CDR3 size: 16 residues. The V segment lost 1 base and the J segment 8 bases; nucleotides outside the gene matches: 12. CDR3 sequence: CAWSALGDRVSEPQHF. CDR3 in DNA: TGTGCCTGGAGTGCATTGGGGGACAGGGTGTCGGAGCCCCAGCATTTT. The complete variable domain, with remaining parts taken from reference TRBV30 and TRBJ1-5, reads SQTIHQWPATLVQPVGSPLSLECTVEGTSNPNLYWYRQAAGRGLQLLFYSVGIGQISSEVPQNLSASRPQDRQFILSSKKLLLSDSGFYLCAWSALGDRVSEPQHFGDGTRLSIL.

The rearrangement joins TRBV19 to TRBJ1-5; TRBD1 might be the D (5 bases). Germline CDR1 and CDR2: LNHDA and SQIVND (reference sequence). The CDR3 has 16 amino acids. Trimming took off 6 bases at V and 0 bases at J, with 15 bases between the two ends. CDR3 bases: TGTGCCAGTAGGGTCCAGGGCCCATATAGCAATCAGCCCCAGCATTTT. Its protein is CASRVQGPYSNQPQHF.

The chain carries TRBV9 and TRBJ1-2, with D perhaps matching TRBD1 (6 bases). The CDR3 spans 15 residues. Germline V lookup: CDR1 SGDLS, CDR2 YYNGEE. Trimming removed 0 bases at V and 5 bases at J, with 14 bases between. The CDR3 sequence: CASSVAEGTLYGYTF. CDR3 bases: TGTGCCAGCAGCGTAGCTGAGGGGACACTATATGGCTACACCTTC.

The chain employs TRBV5-5 and TRBJ2-7; D not certain. The V gene's germline CDR1 is SGHKS and CDR2 YYEKEE (reference sequence). The CDR3 runs to 12 residues. The germline V and J ends were trimmed by 4 bases and 5 bases, with 10 bases remaining between them. In DNA form, the CDR3 reads TGTGCCAGCAGCCCGTCGCGGAACGAGCAGTACTTC. Its protein product is CASSPSRNEQYF.

This rearrangement joins TRBV27 to TRBJ1-2; TRBD1 agrees at 7 bases. After removal of 5 bases from V and 7 bases from J, the junction contained 4 bases not matched to a gene. Germline V gene data show CDR1 as MNHEY and CDR2 as SMNVEV (reference sequence). The CDR3 runs to 12 residues. This CDR3 is CASSEGGSGYTF. CDR3 DNA sequence: TGTGCCAGCAGTGAAGGGGGCAGTGGCTACACCTTC.

The chain uses TRBV13 and TRBJ2-2; the D gene is possibly TRBD2 (6 bases). Per germline, CDR1 PRHDT and CDR2 FYEKMQ (reference sequence). V lost 7 bases and J lost 7, with 19 bases in between. The CDR3 runs 15 residues. The CDR3 bases are TGTGCCAGCATAAGAGTCCCGGGGGTTGGCGGGGAGCTGTTTTTT. Translation: CASIRVPGVGGELFF.

This clone was seen just once. The chain joins TRBV2 to TRBJ1-6; TRBD1 matches at 9 bases. CDR1 and CDR2 from the germline V gene are SNHLY and FYNNEI. The CDR3 runs 15 residues. V shed 4 bases and J 9 bases; nucleotides not matched to a gene: 7. CDR3 sequence (DNA): TGTGCCAGCAGTGTTCGGACAGGGGCCTCTTCACCCCTCCACTTT. Translation gives CASSVRTGASSPLHF.